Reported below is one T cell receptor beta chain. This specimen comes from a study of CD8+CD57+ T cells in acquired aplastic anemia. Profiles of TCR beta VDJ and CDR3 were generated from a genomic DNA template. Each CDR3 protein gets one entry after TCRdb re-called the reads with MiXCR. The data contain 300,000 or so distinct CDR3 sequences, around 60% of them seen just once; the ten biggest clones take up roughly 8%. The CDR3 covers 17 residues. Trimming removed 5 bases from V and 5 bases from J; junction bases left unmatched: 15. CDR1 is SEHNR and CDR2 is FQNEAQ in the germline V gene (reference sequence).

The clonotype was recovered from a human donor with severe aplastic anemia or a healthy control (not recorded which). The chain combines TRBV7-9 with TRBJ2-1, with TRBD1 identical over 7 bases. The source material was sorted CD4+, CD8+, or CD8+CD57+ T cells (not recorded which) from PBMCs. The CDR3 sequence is CASSREGGGYYDNEQFF. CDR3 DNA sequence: TGTGCCAGCAGCCGGGAAGGGGGCGGCTACTACGACAATGAGCAGTTCTTC.